This TCR beta chain was sequenced during a study of shared clonotypes between healthy human individuals. As for the study in general: CD8 memory received one plate per donor, CD8 naive two, CD4 memory three and CD4 naive three.

The CDR3 covers 14 residues. Per germline, CDR1 SGHDT and CDR2 YYEEEE. V shed 0 bases and J shed 8 bases, with 14 bases lying between them. Study-wide results and limits: Approximately 5.1% was the fraction of naive CD4 clonotypes found shared across four donors.

As to this clone: What it binds is not known.

Every donor was a Caucasian adult from Nashville, Tennessee. The assay was immunoSEQ multiplex PCR, and TCRdb's table has in-frame clones only and misses some. The sample contains roughly 2.5 million clones, 90% to 95% of which appear only once. The clonotype comes from a man between 18 and 35 years old in good health. This chain connects TRBV5-6 to TRBJ1-2; TRBD1 is a possible D gene (5 bases). Sequencing was carried out using naive CD4+ T cells sorted from blood. Sample subset: CD45RA+ positively selected. The CDR3 spells CASSLVLQANGYTF. The CDR3, as DNA: TGTGCCAGCAGCTTGGTTCTACAGGCGAACGGCTACACCTTC.